This entry lists 13 T cell receptor beta chains sequenced from one sample in a study of Graves' ophthalmopathy and Graves' hyperthyroidism. Transcripts of RNA were the source for amplifying TCR beta CDR3 regions. The library came from an HTBI-primed first-round RT-PCR and a second-round multiplex PCR. TCRdb itself ran the multiplex PCR reads through MiXCR, one entry per CDR3 protein. The table records more than 300,000 distinct CDR3 sequences, about 16% of them present only once. The sequencing input was peripheral blood. These receptors all come from a woman aged 18-29 years with stable Graves' hyperthyroidism.

This clonotype was counted many times. The genes are TRBV12-3 or TRBV12-4 and TRBJ1-2, with TRBD1 matching over 9 bases. V trimming: 5 bases; J trimming: 4 bases; junction bases outside the gene matches: 8. The CDR3 runs 15 residues. CDR3 DNA sequence: TGTGCCAGCAGTGGGGGGACAGGGACTGTCTATGGCTACACCTTC. The encoded protein is CASSGGTGTVYGYTF.

At least ten counts were recorded for this clonotype. This chain connects TRBV5-1 to TRBJ1-2; weak D call: TRBD1 (6 bases). Germline CDR1 is SGHRS and CDR2 is YFSETQ. The CDR3 is 15 residues long. Deletions cut 0 bases from V and 2 bases from J, with 11 bases between. CDR3 nucleotide sequence: TGCGCCAGCAGCTTGGGACAGGACTCCAACTATGGCTACACCTTC. This gives the protein CASSLGQDSNYGYTF.

This clonotype was found many times. V gene TRBV20-1 combines with J gene TRBJ1-1; D uncertain. V dropped 1 base and J dropped 0 bases, with 15 bases sitting between them. CDR1 is DFQATT, CDR2 SNEGSKA, per germline (reference sequence). The CDR3 runs to 16 residues. The CDR3 sequence: CSARGPPPQMNTEAFF. The CDR3 coding sequence is TGCAGTGCTAGAGGACCTCCCCCGCAGATGAACACTGAAGCTTTCTTT.

This clonotype was found many times. The chain uses TRBV12-3 or TRBV12-4 and TRBJ2-5; D might be TRBD1 (5 bases). This CDR3 is built from 13 residues. Trimming pared 5 bases from V and 2 bases from J, leaving 9 bases between. CDR3 amino acids: CASSRTHQETQYF. DNA of the CDR3: TGTGCCAGCAGTCGGACACATCAAGAGACCCAGTACTTC.

This clonotype was found a few times. The chain couples TRBV7-8 to TRBJ2-5; 8 positions agree with TRBD1. The germline V gene encodes CDR1 SGHVS and CDR2 FQNEAQ. V shed 1 base, J shed 1 base, and the junction held 5 bases outside the gene matches. CDR3 length equals 16 residues. CDR3 in DNA: TGTGCCAGCAGCTTAGGACCCAGGGGGCTCCAAGAGACCCAGTACTTC. Encoded protein: CASSLGPRGLQETQYF.

This clonotype was seen at least ten times. This chain joins TRBV3-1 and TRBJ1-5, with D possibly being TRBD1 (5 bases). Germline values: CDR1 LGHDT, CDR2 YNNKEL (reference sequence). Deletions cut 1 base from V and 5 bases from J, with 12 bases between. This CDR3 region has 15 residues. The CDR3 bases are TGTGCCAGCAGCCAAGGGTGGGGGATCGATCAGCCCCAGCATTTT. Translated: CASSQGWGIDQPQHF.

The gene calls are TRBV11-2 and TRBJ2-7; TRBD1 matches at 8 bases. Losses at the gene ends were 5 bases for V and 2 bases for J; bases not matched to a gene: 8. The CDR3 is made up of 15 amino acids. Germline CDR1 SGHAT, CDR2 FQNNGV. This chain's CDR3 is CASSLPTGVAYEQYF. In nucleotides, the CDR3 is TGTGCCAGCAGCCTACCGACAGGGGTCGCCTACGAGCAGTACTTC.

The CDR3 bases are TGTGCCAGCAGTTACCTTGGGACACCGCCGCAGTACTTC. Its protein product is CASSYLGTPPQYF. V gene TRBV6-5 combines with J gene TRBJ2-7; D may be TRBD1 (6 bases). Germline V gene lookup returns CDR1 MNHEY and CDR2 SVGAGI. The CDR3 runs 13 residues. V was shortened by 2 bases and J by 9 bases, with 14 bases between the two germline ends.

This chain links TRBV3-1 with TRBJ1-2; 7 nucleotides match TRBD1. V dropped 4 bases and J dropped 3; count of bases not matched to a gene: 11. In germline, CDR1 is LGHDT, CDR2 YNNKEL (reference sequence). This CDR3 is 16 amino acids long. CDR3 protein: CASSPIGLDRDYGYTF. CDR3 sequence (DNA): TGTGCCAGCAGCCCAATCGGCCTTGACAGGGACTATGGCTACACCTTC.

This clonotype was counted a few times. The gene calls are TRBV7-8 and TRBJ1-3, with 7 bases identical to TRBD1. CDR1 is SGHVS, CDR2 FQNEAQ, per germline. The CDR3 loop spans 14 amino acids. The ends lost 6 bases at V and 9 bases at J; junction bases unmatched: 11. CDR3 sequence reads: CASRRGQSMGTIYF. CDR3 coding DNA: TGTGCCAGCAGAAGGGGACAGTCTATGGGCACCATATATTTT.

This clonotype has ten or more counts. V gene TRBV7-9 combines with J gene TRBJ1-2; the match to TRBD1 covers 9 bases. Germline V CDR1 and CDR2: SEHNR, FQNEAQ (reference sequence). The length of the CDR3 is 15 residues. Germline trimming cut 2 bases from V and 4 bases from J; bases unmatched to any gene: 5. The CDR3 coding sequence is TGTGCCAGCAGCTTACTGGGACAGGGTCCCTATGGCTACACCTTC. As protein: CASSLLGQGPYGYTF.

Many counts were recorded for this clonotype. The V gene is TRBV12-3 or TRBV12-4, the J gene TRBJ1-6; D remains ambiguous. The CDR3 totals 14 residues. V lost 6 bases to trimming and J lost 0 bases, with 6 bases between them. The DNA of the CDR3 is TGTGCCAGCAGAGGCAGCTCCTATAATTCACCCCTCCACTTT. It codes for CASRGSSYNSPLHF.

The gene calls are TRBV18 and TRBJ1-2, with D tentatively TRBD1 (5 bases). Germline lookup yields CDR1 KGHSH and CDR2 LQKENI. The CDR3 length is 15 residues. V was pared by 3 bases and J by 3 bases, with 14 bases between. CDR3: CASSPKLDSYYGYTF. As DNA, the CDR3 is TGTGCCAGCTCACCTAAACTAGACAGTTACTATGGCTACACCTTC.